A single sample is the source of the 17 T cell receptor beta chains below, sequenced in a study of early T cells in non-severe SARS-CoV-2 infection. TCRdb re-called the 5' RACE reads with MiXCR, one entry per CDR3 protein. Of tens of thousands of distinct CDR3 sequences in the sample, roughly 17% were seen once. The sample in question was whole blood, obtained at baseline. The receptor set was obtained from an adult who was a healthcare worker with PCR-confirmed SARS-CoV-2 infection or an uninfected control (not recorded which).

The rearrangement uses TRBV19 and TRBJ2-1; possibly TRBD2 for D (5 bases). Trimming shortened V by 5 bases and J by 8 bases, and 16 bases separated the two germline ends. The CDR3 sequence is 14 residues long. The germline V gene has CDR1 LNHDA and CDR2 SQIVND (reference sequence). The DNA for the CDR3 is TGTGCCAGTAGTCCCGTTGACGGGAACGATGAGCAGTTCTTC. Its protein product is CASSPVDGNDEQFF.

The chain combines TRBV7-9 with TRBJ2-1; 7 bases line up with TRBD2. This CDR3 is built from 13 residues. V dropped 6 bases and J dropped 7; count of bases not matched to a gene: 6. CDR1 and CDR2 from the germline V gene are SEHNR and FQNEAQ (reference sequence). CDR3 bases: TGTGCCAGCAGAGCGGGAACCAGGAATGAGCAGTTCTTC. Protein sequence: CASRAGTRNEQFF.

This chain links TRBV10-3 with TRBJ1-2; D remains ambiguous. V lost 11 bases, J lost 8 bases, and 15 bases lay in between. Per germline, CDR1 ENHRY and CDR2 SYGVKD. The CDR3 has 11 residues. The CDR3, as DNA: TGTGCCGCCGCAGAGGGCGAAGGCTACACCTTC. It specifies CAAAEGEGYTF.

This clonotype has a count of ten or more. The chain joins TRBV5-1 to TRBJ2-7; 11 bases agree with TRBD2. The germline CDR1 and CDR2 sequences are SGHRS and YFSETQ. V dropped 2 bases and J dropped 4; count of bases not matched to a gene: 5. CDR3 size: 15 residues. CDR3 bases: TGCGCCAGCAGCTTCGGGACTAGCGGCTTGTACGAGCAGTACTTC. Translation: CASSFGTSGLYEQYF.

This clonotype was counted only a few times. The CDR3 sequence is CASSSIGNTQYF. The CDR3 bases are TGTGCCAGCAGCTCGATCGGCAATACGCAGTATTTT. The rearrangement uses TRBV11-2 and TRBJ2-3; D is unclear. The germline CDR1 and CDR2 sequences are SGHAT and FQNNGV. The CDR3 spans 12 residues. With 4 bases removed from V and 7 bases from J, the gap between germline ends came to 9 bases.

This clonotype was observed a few times. This chain links TRBV3-1 with TRBJ1-6; 7 bases are a match to TRBD1. V lost 4 bases and J lost 6; bases outside the gene matches: 3. CDR3 length: 14 amino acids. CDR1 is LGHDT and CDR2 is YNNKEL in the germline V gene (reference sequence). CDR3 bases: TGTGCCAGCAGCCTCGGACAGGCTAATTCACCCCTCCACTTT. Translating it yields CASSLGQANSPLHF.

Only a few counts were recorded for this clonotype. The genes are TRBV28 and TRBJ2-7; possibly TRBD1 or TRBD2 for D (6 bases each). Germline V CDR1 and CDR2: MDHEN, SYDVKM. Trimming cost V 7 bases and J 5 bases, with 15 bases left between them. The CDR3 contains 13 residues. The CDR3 DNA is TGTGCCAGCATCCGGACGGGGGCGGACGAGCAGTACTTC. This encodes CASIRTGADEQYF.

The chain joins TRBV12-3 or TRBV12-4 to TRBJ2-7, with D perhaps TRBD1 (6 bases). The length of the CDR3 is 12 residues. V was clipped by 5 bases and J by 4 bases, with 9 bases between them. The CDR3 region has the DNA TGTGCCAGCAGTATCACAGGGTACGAGCAGTACTTC. Protein: CASSITGYEQYF.

The table lists this clonotype with a few counts. The V and J genes are TRBV6-2 or TRBV6-3 and TRBJ2-1, with 9 bases that match TRBD2. There are 14 residues in the CDR3. J gave up 5 bases and V 7 bases, and 6 bases lay outside the gene matches. Looked up from germline, CDR1 is MNHEY and CDR2 is SVGEGT. As DNA, the CDR3 is TGTGCCAGCACTTTAGCGGGAGTGCACAATGAGCAGTTCTTC. Translated, it gives CASTLAGVHNEQFF.

To note about this clonotype: At one boundary the junction diverges from the germline segment, which might be a read error. The chain has TRBV20-1 and TRBJ1-2; a weak D match, TRBD1 (6 bases). The CDR3 is 11 residues long. The germline V gene encodes CDR1 DFQATT and CDR2 SNEGSKA (reference sequence). As DNA, the CDR3 is TGTCGAGGGGGGGCCCTCCGTGGCTACACCTTC. This translates into CRGGALRGYTF.

There are a few counts of this clonotype. This sequence joins TRBV7-2 and TRBJ1-3; TRBD1 aligns across 7 bases. Germline V gene sequence: CDR1 SGHTA, CDR2 FQGNSA. The trim removed 1 base at V and 0 bases at J, leaving 6 bases unmatched. The CDR3 runs to 17 residues. The chain's CDR3 is CASSLEGTVLSGNTIYF. The CDR3 DNA follows: TGTGCCAGCAGCTTAGAGGGGACAGTTCTCTCTGGAAACACCATATATTTT.

This clonotype appeared a few times. The chain links TRBV11-2 to TRBJ2-5; TRBD2 matches at 7 bases. The CDR3 loop spans 15 amino acids. Germline CDR1 is SGHAT and CDR2 is FQNNGV. Unmatched junction bases numbered 10, after V lost 5 bases and J lost 4 bases. The CDR3 sequence: CASSKMREKRETQYF. DNA for the CDR3: TGTGCCAGCAGCAAGATGCGGGAGAAGAGAGAGACCCAGTACTTC.

The CDR3 loop reads CASSFYPTTGKRYQPQHF. The CDR3 DNA sequence: TGTGCCAGCAGTTTTTATCCTACTACAGGGAAGCGGTATCAGCCCCAGCATTTT. V is TRBV28 and J is TRBJ1-5, with D possibly matching TRBD1 (6 bases). With 3 bases removed from V and 5 bases from J, the gap between germline ends came to 23 bases. The CDR3 extends over 18 amino acids. The germline CDR1 and CDR2 sequences are MDHEN and SYDVKM.

This clonotype was seen many times. The chain carries TRBV20-1 and TRBJ2-5; D gene ambiguous. CDR1 DFQATT and CDR2 SNEGSKA come from the germline V gene (reference sequence). This CDR3 has 12 amino acids. Trimming took 7 bases from V and 3 from J, leaving 12 bases between them. The CDR3 region is CSVFGEEETQYF. The DNA of the CDR3 is TGCAGTGTATTTGGCGAAGAAGAGACCCAGTACTTC.

The gene calls are TRBV4-1 and TRBJ1-2; D might be TRBD1 (6 bases). The CDR3 consists of 13 residues. V was shortened by 2 bases and J by 3 bases, with 7 bases between the two germline ends. Germline CDR1 is MGHRA and CDR2 is YSYEKL. The CDR3 region is CASSQRTDYGYTF. The CDR3 DNA reads TGCGCCAGCAGCCAAAGGACAGACTATGGCTACACCTTC.

Regarding this clonotype: Being one base from a much bigger clone, this may be a read error. This CDR3 is missing its conserved last phenylalanine or tryptophan, likely due to a read error. The chain couples TRBV12-3 or TRBV12-4 to TRBJ2-1; no reliable D call. V was shortened by 6 bases and J by 4 bases, with 19 bases between the two germline ends. The CDR3 loop spans 16 amino acids. The CDR3 sequence: CASRDIRPDRYNEQFL. The CDR3 DNA reads as TGTGCCAGCAGAGATATACGACCGGACCGATACAATGAGCAGTTCCTC.

The chain combines TRBV15 with TRBJ2-7; 11 bases fit TRBD2. The CDR3 runs to 17 residues. With V trimmed by 3 bases and J by 3 bases, 10 bases remained unmatched. Per germline, CDR1 LNHNV and CDR2 YYDKDF (reference sequence). CDR3 DNA: TGTGCCACCAGCAGCTACGCCGGGACTAGCGGCTTCTACGAGCAGTACTTC. Its protein is CATSSYAGTSGFYEQYF.